These T cell receptor beta chains were read from a single sample in a study of shared clonotypes between healthy human individuals. Clones were sequenced by immunoSEQ multiplex PCR, and TCRdb holds only the in-frame ones, with some missing. In the table there are approximately 1,500,000 clones, over 95% of which are singletons. Source material: naive CD4+ T cells sorted from blood. The receptor source for this set is a man in his thirties or forties in good health. Both conserved end residues are part of each CDR3. The D gene is left open where the match is weak. Clone size appears in some rows only: once, few, many, or a class for an expanded clone.

clone size,D gene,V gene,J gene,CDR3 protein,CDR3 DNA
NA,NA,TRBV11-2,TRBJ2-1,CASSSLDRGVLAGGNEQFF,TGTGCCAGCAGCTCCCTGGACAGGGGGGTTCTAGCGGGAGGCAATGAGCAGTTCTTC
NA,NA,TRBV10-2,TRBJ2-2,CASSGGHGGGGELFF,TGCGCCAGCAGTGGGGGACACGGGGGAGGTGGGGAGCTGTTTTTT
NA,NA,TRBV27,TRBJ2-3,CASSFFSDTQYF,TGTGCCAGCAGTTTTTTCTCAGATACGCAGTATTTT
NA,NA,TRBV10-2,TRBJ1-4,CASSEEWQGRPTDEKLFF,TGCGCCAGCAGTGAAGAGTGGCAGGGGCGGCCCACCGATGAAAAACTGTTTTTT
NA,TRBD1,TRBV25-1,TRBJ1-3,CASSRQGKAGNTIYF,TGTGCCAGCAGTAGACAGGGAAAAGCTGGAAACACCATATATTTT
NA,NA,TRBV9,TRBJ2-1,CASSKRAYNEQFF,TGTGCCAGCTCGAAGCGAGCCTACAATGAGCAGTTCTTC
NA,NA,TRBV28,TRBJ2-1,CASSREFEQFF,TGTGCCAGCAGTCGGGAGTTTGAGCAGTTCTTC
NA,NA,TRBV5-1,TRBJ2-5,CASSLGQQETQYF,TGCGCCAGCAGCTTGGGCCAGCAAGAGACCCAGTACTTC
NA,NA,TRBV4-1,TRBJ1-4,CASSQWATATNEKLFF,TGCGCCAGCAGCCAATGGGCCACTGCAACTAATGAAAAACTGTTTTTT
NA,TRBD1,TRBV5-1,TRBJ1-1,CASSGTGANTEAFF,TGCGCCAGCAGCGGGACAGGGGCCAACACTGAAGCTTTCTTT
NA,NA,TRBV2,TRBJ1-1,CASSLQIPPTEAFF,TGTGCCAGCAGCTTACAGATCCCGCCGACTGAAGCTTTCTTT
NA,NA,TRBV11-3,TRBJ2-2,CASSQLRSGELFF,TGTGCCAGCAGCCAGCTGAGATCCGGGGAGCTGTTTTTT
NA,NA,TRBV27,TRBJ1-4,CASSLTERRGEKLFF,TGTGCCAGCAGTTTAACGGAGAGGCGGGGAGAAAAACTGTTTTTT
NA,NA,TRBV18,TRBJ1-1,CASSPWGGVTEAFF,TGTGCCAGCTCACCTTGGGGGGGAGTGACTGAAGCTTTCTTT
NA,TRBD2,TRBV9,TRBJ2-1,CASSEPGLANEQFF,TGTGCCAGCAGCGAGCCGGGACTAGCCAATGAGCAGTTCTTC
NA,NA,TRBV5-4,TRBJ1-3,CASSSYKSGNTIYF,TGTGCCAGCAGCTCCTATAAGTCTGGAAACACCATATATTTT
once,TRBD2,TRBV4-3,TRBJ2-5,CASSQGSGGARWTQYF,TGCGCCAGCAGCCAAGGATCGGGAGGGGCGAGATGGACCCAGTACTTC
NA,NA,TRBV28,TRBJ1-1,CASSLLGVNTEAFF,TGTGCCAGCAGTTTATTAGGGGTAAACACTGAAGCTTTCTTT
NA,NA,TRBV18,TRBJ1-2,CASSPPGSYGYTF,TGTGCCAGCTCACCACCGGGGAGCTATGGCTACACCTTC
NA,TRBD2,TRBV10-1,TRBJ2-3,CASSESRLAGETDTQYF,TGCGCCAGCAGTGAGTCTCGGCTAGCGGGAGAGACAGATACGCAGTATTTT
NA,TRBD2,TRBV28,TRBJ2-7,CASSLYGLAGSSYEQYF,TGTGCCAGCAGTTTATACGGACTAGCGGGGAGCTCCTACGAGCAGTACTTC
NA,TRBD1,TRBV5-1,TRBJ1-2,CASSPGTGEFYGYTF,TGCGCCAGCAGCCCCGGGACAGGGGAATTCTATGGCTACACCTTC
NA,TRBD2,TRBV18,TRBJ2-1,CASSMVPPSGSDNEQFF,TGTGCCAGCTCAATGGTCCCGCCAAGCGGGAGCGACAATGAGCAGTTCTTC
NA,TRBD2,TRBV5-1,TRBJ2-7,CASSLTSGRAYEQYF,TGCGCCAGCAGCTTAACTAGCGGGAGGGCGTACGAGCAGTACTTC
NA,TRBD1,TRBV28,TRBJ1-2,CASSPPGGFLNYGYTF,TGTGCCAGCAGTCCACCAGGGGGTTTTCTTAACTATGGCTACACCTTC
NA,NA,TRBV7-3,TRBJ2-3,CASSLMGDADTQYF,TGTGCCAGCAGCTTAATGGGGGACGCAGATACGCAGTATTTT
NA,NA,TRBV29-1,TRBJ2-7,CSVEGSGSYEQYF,TGCAGCGTTGAAGGATCGGGGTCCTACGAGCAGTACTTC
NA,NA,TRBV7-9,TRBJ2-5,CASSLRARQYQETQYF,TGTGCCAGCAGCTTAAGGGCAAGGCAGTACCAAGAGACCCAGTACTTC
once,NA,TRBV7-8,TRBJ2-1,CASSFISLRGTYNEQFF,TGTGCCAGCAGCTTTATATCTTTGAGGGGCACCTACAATGAGCAGTTCTTC
once,TRBD2,TRBV7-2,TRBJ2-1,CASSLAASGSPSYNEQFF,TGTGCCAGCAGCTTAGCGGCTAGCGGGAGTCCTTCCTACAATGAGCAGTTCTTC
NA,TRBD1,TRBV9,TRBJ1-3,CASSVARDRGRRGNTIYF,TGTGCCAGCAGCGTAGCCCGGGACAGGGGGCGCCGGGGGAACACCATATATTTT
NA,NA,TRBV18,TRBJ2-5,CASSPITVQETQYF,TGTGCCAGCTCACCAATTACAGTCCAAGAGACCCAGTACTTC
few,NA,TRBV6-5,TRBJ1-2,CATTGPRGYTF,TGTGCCACAACGGGGCCCAGGGGCTACACCTTC
NA,TRBD2,TRBV18,TRBJ2-3,CASSPASGRSTDTQYF,TGTGCCAGCTCACCCGCTAGCGGGAGGAGCACAGATACGCAGTATTTT
NA,TRBD2,TRBV19,TRBJ2-3,CASSTNSGGTDTQYF,TGTGCCAGTAGTACCAATAGCGGGGGCACAGATACGCAGTATTTT
NA,NA,TRBV7-2,TRBJ1-2,CASSSGGAQAYGYTF,TGTGCCAGCAGCTCGGGGGGGGCGCAGGCCTATGGCTACACCTTC
NA,NA,TRBV10-3,TRBJ2-1,CAISEIGIGEQFF,TGTGCCATCAGTGAAATCGGGATAGGTGAGCAGTTCTTC
NA,NA,TRBV6-1,TRBJ2-1,CASSEFLGAREQFF,TGTGCCAGCAGTGAATTCTTGGGAGCTCGTGAGCAGTTCTTC
NA,TRBD1,TRBV27,TRBJ2-6,CASSPRDRGSSGANVLTF,TGTGCCAGCAGCCCCCGGGACAGGGGAAGCTCTGGGGCCAACGTCCTGACTTTC
NA,NA,TRBV5-1,TRBJ2-6,CASSLLSGGDNVLTF,TGCGCCAGCAGCTTGTTATCCGGCGGCGACAACGTCCTGACTTTC
few,NA,TRBV5-4,TRBJ1-5,CASSDGYSNQPQHF,TGTGCCAGCAGCGACGGTTATAGCAATCAGCCCCAGCATTTT
NA,NA,TRBV5-1,TRBJ2-6,CASSLISTGPGSGANVLTF,TGCGCCAGCAGCTTGATCTCCACCGGCCCCGGCTCCGGGGCCAACGTCCTGACTTTC
NA,NA,TRBV29-1,TRBJ2-3,CSVRKGPSTDTQYF,TGCAGCGTCCGTAAGGGACCAAGCACAGATACGCAGTATTTT
NA,TRBD2,TRBV5-5,TRBJ2-7,CASSQAGANEQYF,TGTGCCAGCAGCCAGGCGGGAGCGAACGAGCAGTACTTC